The rows below give T cell receptor beta chains drawn from one sample of a study of T cells in narcolepsy. Profiled with immunoSEQ multiplex PCR; TCRdb holds only in-frame clones, not every one. The data contain 25,000 to 35,000 clones, less than 85% of them singletons. Material for sequencing was memory (CD45RA-) CD4+ T cells from blood. The receptors shown here come from a human donor in good health. CDR3s include the opening cysteine and the closing phenylalanine or tryptophan. D genes are given only for firm matches. A row's size may be missing; if present it is once, few, many or a size class.

j_call clone_size d_call v_call cdr3_aa cdr3_nt
TRBJ1-5 - TRBD1 TRBV7-2 CASSTTGGRQPQHF TGTGCCAGCAGCACGACAGGGGGCCGACAGCCCCAGCATTTT
TRBJ2-1 - TRBD1 TRBV28 CASSLWGAGQGANEQFF TGTGCCAGCAGTTTATGGGGAGCGGGACAGGGGGCAAATGAGCAGTTCTTC
TRBJ1-1 - - TRBV19 CASIPPPPGNTEAFF TGTGCCAGTATCCCTCCGCCGCCAGGGAACACTGAAGCTTTCTTT
TRBJ2-7 - - TRBV19 CASSSTSPGRTYEQYF TGTGCCAGTAGCTCCACCTCACCGGGACGGACATACGAGCAGTACTTC
TRBJ1-1 - TRBD1 TRBV28 CASRNLYRGLNTEAFF TGTGCCAGCAGAAACCTTTACAGGGGGCTGAACACTGAAGCTTTCTTT
TRBJ2-5 - TRBD2 TRBV4-2 CASRTSGSSPQETQYF TGTGCCAGCCGGACTAGCGGGAGTAGCCCCCAAGAGACCCAGTACTTC
TRBJ2-5 - - TRBV11-2 CASSKRKSTLIQETQYF TGTGCCAGCAGCAAAAGGAAGTCCACTTTGATCCAAGAGACCCAGTACTTC
TRBJ2-5 - - TRBV5-1 CASSLAPLVETQYF TGCGCCAGCAGCTTGGCGCCCCTCGTGGAGACCCAGTACTTC
TRBJ1-2 - - TRBV15 CATSRDRVGYTF TGTGCCACCAGCAGAGATAGGGTCGGCTACACCTTC
TRBJ1-4 - - TRBV2 CASSGGRNEKLFF TGTGCCAGTTCGGGGGGAAGGAATGAAAAACTGTTTTTT
TRBJ2-3 few TRBD2 TRBV4-1 CASRGGPSGRSTSTDTQYF TGCGCCAGCAGGGGGGGGCCTAGCGGGAGAAGCACTAGCACAGATACGCAGTATTTT
TRBJ2-7 once - TRBV7-9 CASTQTTTEQYF TGTGCCAGCACCCAGACCACTACCGAGCAGTACTTC
TRBJ2-5 - TRBD1 TRBV5-4 CASTPGTELGETQYF TGTGCCAGCACCCCCGGGACAGAGTTGGGGGAGACCCAGTACTTC
TRBJ1-4 - TRBD1 TRBV5-1 CASSPEGQGYEKLFF TGCGCCAGCAGCCCCGAGGGACAGGGTTATGAAAAACTGTTTTTT
TRBJ1-6 - - TRBV7-6 CASSLVSGGSPLHF TGTGCCAGCAGCTTAGTGTCAGGAGGATCACCCCTCCACTTT
TRBJ2-5 few - TRBV10-2 CASSVSNREETQYF TGCGCCAGCAGTGTATCCAATCGTGAAGAGACCCAGTACTTC
TRBJ1-2 - - TRBV6-1 CASTGHKDYGYTF TGTGCCAGCACGGGCCACAAGGACTATGGCTACACCTTC
TRBJ2-7 - - TRBV4-3 CATTRGPGGGYEQYF TGCGCCACCACCCGGGGCCCCGGGGGTGGGTACGAGCAGTACTTC
TRBJ2-7 - TRBD2 TRBV19 CASSSSGRTPYEQYF TGTGCCAGTAGTTCTAGCGGGAGGACCCCCTACGAGCAGTACTTC
TRBJ2-7 - TRBD2 TRBV5-4 CAGSPSGGMYEQYF TGTGCCGGCAGCCCTAGCGGGGGTATGTACGAGCAGTACTTC
TRBJ2-3 - - TRBV6-6 CASSYGGPSDTQYF TGTGCCAGCAGTTACGGCGGCCCGTCTGATACGCAGTATTTT
TRBJ2-1 - TRBD2 TRBV25-1 CASTSSGRSRNEQFF TGTGCCAGCACGTCGAGCGGGAGAAGTCGGAATGAGCAGTTCTTC
TRBJ2-6 once - TRBV2 CASSENSLPGANVLTF TGTGCCAGCAGTGAAAACAGCCTCCCTGGGGCCAACGTCCTGACTTTC
TRBJ2-7 - - TRBV6-5 CASSYTPLATGYEQYF TGTGCCAGCAGCTACACCCCCCTAGCCACCGGCTACGAGCAGTACTTC
TRBJ2-1 - - TRBV29-1 CSAPRTGSYNEQFF TGCAGCGCTCCCCGGACCGGATCCTACAATGAGCAGTTCTTC
TRBJ2-3 - TRBD2 TRBV29-1 CSVAGGRGDTQYF TGCAGCGTCGCGGGGGGCCGGGGGGATACGCAGTATTTT
TRBJ1-5 few TRBD1 TRBV6-6 CASSPGTGVGQPQHF TGTGCCAGCAGTCCCGGGACAGGGGTAGGTCAGCCCCAGCATTTT
TRBJ2-7 - - TRBV5-1 CASSLGDTVYEQYF TGCGCCAGCAGCTTGGGGGACACCGTCTACGAGCAGTACTTC
TRBJ2-1 - - TRBV5-1 CASSLRGPESSYNEQFF TGCGCCAGCAGCCTCCGGGGACCCGAGAGCTCCTACAATGAGCAGTTCTTC
TRBJ1-4 - TRBD1 TRBV28 CASLQGGEKLFF TGTGCCAGCCTCCAGGGGGGAGAAAAACTGTTTTTT
TRBJ1-3 few - TRBV4-2 CASSQETGNTIYF TGTGCCAGCAGCCAAGAAACAGGAAACACCATATATTTT
TRBJ1-1 - - TRBV6-5 CATKVTLGNTEAFF TGTGCCACCAAAGTTACATTAGGGAACACTGAAGCTTTCTTT
TRBJ2-3 - - TRBV5-1 CASSPGLARNTQYF TGCGCCAGCAGCCCGGGCCTCGCGAGGAATACGCAGTATTTT
TRBJ1-1 - - TRBV2 CASRREVTEAFF TGTGCCAGCCGTCGGGAGGTGACTGAAGCTTTCTTT
TRBJ2-7 - - TRBV9 CASSVLPGPVYEQYF TGTGCCAGCAGCGTACTACCGGGACCGGTCTACGAGCAGTACTTC
TRBJ1-3 - - TRBV28 CASSPGGGSGNTIYF TGTGCCAGCAGCCCGGGTGGGGGCTCTGGAAACACCATATATTTT
TRBJ2-5 once - TRBV19 CASRVGSQETQYF TGTGCCAGTAGGGTCGGCAGTCAAGAGACCCAGTACTTC
TRBJ2-6 - TRBD1 TRBV7-6 CASSPGGSGANVLTF TGTGCCAGCAGCCCAGGGGGCTCTGGGGCCAACGTCCTGACTTTC
TRBJ2-6 - TRBD1 TRBV7-6 CASSRQGSSGANVLTF TGTGCCAGCAGCAGACAGGGGTCGTCTGGGGCCAACGTCCTGACTTTC
TRBJ1-3 - TRBD1 TRBV14 CASSPRQGESSGNTIYF TGTGCCAGCAGCCCCCGACAGGGGGAGAGCTCTGGAAACACCATATATTTT
TRBJ1-1 - TRBD1 TRBV9 CARNRWEQGCVTEAFF TGTGCCAGGAACCGTTGGGAACAGGGGTGCGTCACTGAAGCTTTCTTT
TRBJ2-3 - - TRBV7-6 CASSLVGATDTQYF TGTGCCAGCAGCTTAGTGGGGGCTACAGATACGCAGTATTTT